The clone carrying this TCR beta chain was seen only once. Antigen unknown. The assay was immunoSEQ multiplex PCR, and TCRdb's table has in-frame clones only and misses some. There are tens of thousands of clones in the sample; roughly 90% occur only once, and 29% lies in the top ten. This sample is part of a study of T cells in localized non-small cell lung cancer. Study results and caveats: Adjacent lung tissue had a median approximately 61 of the top 100 clones found in the tumor. Heterogeneity remains possible, as sequencing covered one tumor region only. Among the tissues sampled, uninvolved adjacent lung had the highest T cell clonality, above tumor. Longer overall survival accompanied higher blood T cell density.

Germline V gene lookup returns CDR1 LNHDA and CDR2 SQIVND (reference sequence). The trim removed 5 bases at V and 6 bases at J, leaving 9 bases unmatched. The CDR3 has 15 residues. The rearrangement uses TRBV19 and TRBJ1-5; 8 positions agree with TRBD1. Sequencing was performed on peripheral blood, taken before any cancer treatment. This sequence originates from a male donor aged 60 or older with stage I squamous cell lung carcinoma. CDR3: CASSAQQGEGQPQHF. In nucleotides, the CDR3 is TGTGCCAGTAGTGCCCAACAGGGGGAAGGTCAGCCCCAGCATTTT.